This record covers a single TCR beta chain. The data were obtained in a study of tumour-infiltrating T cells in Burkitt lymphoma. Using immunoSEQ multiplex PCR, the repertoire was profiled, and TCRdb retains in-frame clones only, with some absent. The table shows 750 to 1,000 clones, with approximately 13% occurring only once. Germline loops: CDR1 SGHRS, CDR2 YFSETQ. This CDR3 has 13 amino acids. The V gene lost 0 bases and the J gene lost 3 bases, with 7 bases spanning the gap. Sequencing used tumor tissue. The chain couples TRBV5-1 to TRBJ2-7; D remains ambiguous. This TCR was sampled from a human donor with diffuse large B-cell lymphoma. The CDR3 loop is CASSLASDYEQYF. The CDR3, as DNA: TGCGCCAGCAGCTTGGCATCAGACTACGAGCAGTACTTC.